Listed below are T cell receptor beta chains from one sample, sequenced in a study of CD8 T cells in ankylosing spondylitis. TCRdb reprocessed the 5' RACE reads via MiXCR and lists one record per CDR3 protein. Of about 220,000 distinct CDR3 sequences listed, roughly 18% are singletons. Sequencing was carried out using blood, either unsorted or a sorted T cell fraction (not recorded which). These receptor sequences come from a male donor with ankylosing spondylitis. Each CDR3 is given without its conserved first and last residue.

TRBV12-3/TRBV12-4	13	ASSIGPLLGTEAF
TRBV20-1	13	SASGRDGPRGEQF
TRBV10-3	11	AISDFAYNEQF
TRBV6-1	13	ASSPWTVPNTEAF
TRBV7-3	12	ASSLMWEHYEQY
TRBV20-1	11	SADTGSGNTIY
TRBV7-8	14	ASSLGQGAEIYEQY
TRBV13	13	ASSSGQGIFYEQY
TRBV20-1	12	SASAGAVYNEQF
TRBV4-1	12	ASSRGGEGEKLF
TRBV5-1	12	ASSSGQGLYEQY
TRBV4-1	11	ASSQDWEETQY
TRBV6-5	13	ASKLGTAHTGELF
TRBV30	11	AWSVVGDNEQF
TRBV27	10	ASFGYDTEAF
TRBV2	13	ASSEAGLGNNEQF
TRBV6-2/TRBV6-3	14	ASSYSRTDVDYGYT